The 18 T cell receptor beta chains listed next were all sequenced from one sample in a study of shared clonotypes between healthy human individuals. Measured with immunoSEQ multiplex PCR; TCRdb has only the in-frame clones, and not every one. This sample has just over 2,000,000 clones; 90% to 95% occur once, and the top ten carry 0.1% to 0.15%. Sequencing was carried out using naive CD4+ T cells sorted from blood. The subset denotes: CD45RA+ positively selected. These receptors all stem from a man between 18 and 29 years old in good health.

The CDR3 DNA follows: TGTGCCAGCAGCATTCAGCCCTCTGGGGCCAACGTCCTGACTTTC. It codes for CASSIQPSGANVLTF. V gene TRBV9 combines with J gene TRBJ2-6, with D unresolved. V was clipped by 4 bases and J by 0 bases, with 8 bases between them. Germline V gene lookup returns CDR1 SGDLS and CDR2 YYNGEE. This CDR3 region has 15 residues.

This chain joins TRBV4-2 and TRBJ1-2, with 8 bases identical to TRBD1. Germline CDR1 and CDR2: LGHNA and YNFKEQ. CDR3 length: 15 residues. V shed 4 bases and J 5 bases; nucleotides not matched to a gene: 9. The CDR3 sequence: CASSPLGQVPYGYTF. CDR3 DNA sequence: TGTGCCAGCAGCCCCTTGGGACAGGTGCCTTATGGCTACACCTTC.

This chain links TRBV6-1 with TRBJ1-5, with no clear D. Per the germline V gene, CDR1 is MNHNS and CDR2 is SASEGT. Trimming removed 2 bases at V and 4 bases at J, with 12 bases between. There are 15 residues in the CDR3. The CDR3 DNA is TGTGCCAGCAGTGAAATAGTGGCCCCAAATCAGCCCCAGCATTTT. It translates to CASSEIVAPNQPQHF.

The rearrangement uses TRBV19 and TRBJ1-5; D is unresolved. CDR1 is LNHDA, CDR2 SQIVND, per germline (reference sequence). V dropped 4 bases and J dropped 0 bases, with 7 bases sitting between them. The CDR3 totals 14 residues. The CDR3 DNA reads TGTGCCAGTAGTAATGACGGTAGCAATCAGCCCCAGCATTTT. Translation gives CASSNDGSNQPQHF.

The chain uses TRBV5-1 and TRBJ2-6; no definite D call. The CDR3 sequence is 15 residues long. Germline CDR1 reads SGHRS; CDR2 reads YFSETQ. Trimming pared 4 bases from V and 2 bases from J, leaving 10 bases between. In DNA form, the CDR3 reads TGCGCCAGCAGCCCGTGGGTTACTGGGGCCAACGTCCTGACTTTC. Protein: CASSPWVTGANVLTF.

V gene TRBV7-2 combines with J gene TRBJ2-7; D gene unclear. V gave up 5 bases and J gave up 2 bases, with 7 bases separating them. This CDR3 is built from 12 residues. Germline CDR1 SGHTA, CDR2 FQGNSA. The CDR3 DNA reads as TGTGCCAGCAGCCCTCCCGCCTACGAGCAGTACTTC. Encoded protein: CASSPPAYEQYF.

The chain has TRBV7-9 and TRBJ2-1, with 8 bases aligning to TRBD1. Germline CDR1 is SEHNR and CDR2 is FQNEAQ (reference sequence). The CDR3 is 17 amino acids. V gave up 4 bases and J gave up 2 bases; unmatched junction bases: 10. This CDR3 reads CASSSKIPGQAYNEQFF. CDR3 sequence (DNA): TGTGCCAGCAGCTCAAAAATTCCGGGACAGGCCTACAATGAGCAGTTCTTC.

This sequence joins TRBV5-8 and TRBJ2-3; 8 bases map to TRBD2. The V gene end was trimmed by 0 bases and the J gene end by 2 bases; junction bases not matched to a gene: 5. CDR1 SGHTS and CDR2 YDEGEE come from the germline V gene. The CDR3 extends over 16 amino acids. This CDR3 is CASSLAVSGITDTQYF. The CDR3 nucleotides are TGTGCCAGCAGCTTGGCGGTTAGCGGGATCACAGATACGCAGTATTTT.

This clone was picked up one time. The rearrangement joins TRBV11-1 to TRBJ1-5; tentative D call: TRBD1 (5 bases). The CDR3 sequence is 14 residues long. With 5 bases removed from V and 0 bases from J, the gap between germline ends came to 8 bases. The germline gives CDR1 SGHAT, CDR2 FQDESV (reference sequence). CDR3 sequence (DNA): TGTGCCAGCAGCCTTGACAGTAGCAATCAGCCCCAGCATTTT. As protein: CASSLDSSNQPQHF.

The chain has TRBV9 and TRBJ2-3, with 8 bases fitting TRBD1. The V segment lost 0 bases and the J segment 3 bases; nucleotides outside the gene matches: 3. Germline lookup yields CDR1 SGDLS and CDR2 YYNGEE. The CDR3 is 15 residues long. The CDR3 nucleotides read TGTGCCAGCAGCGTAGATACAGGGGGTACAGATACGCAGTATTTT. It specifies CASSVDTGGTDTQYF.

Ten or more counts support this clone. V is TRBV30 and J is TRBJ1-5; D unclear. V was pared by 0 bases and J by 0 bases, with 9 bases between. The CDR3 loop spans 15 amino acids. CDR1 GTSNPN and CDR2 SVGIG come from the germline V gene (reference sequence). As DNA, the CDR3 is TGTGCCTGGAGTGTACCAGTTTATAGCAATCAGCCCCAGCATTTT. The encoded protein is CAWSVPVYSNQPQHF.

This sequence joins TRBV28 and TRBJ2-7, with no clear D. The CDR3 is made up of 13 amino acids. The V and J ends lost 3 bases and 2 bases respectively, with 8 bases between them. The germline V gene encodes CDR1 MDHEN and CDR2 SYDVKM. This CDR3 reads CASSLSKPYEQYF. In nucleotides, the CDR3 is TGTGCCAGCAGTTTGAGTAAACCCTACGAGCAGTACTTC.

The rearrangement joins TRBV6-1 to TRBJ1-1; D is uncertain. The CDR3 contains 14 residues. Germline V gene sequence: CDR1 MNHNS, CDR2 SASEGT. V was trimmed by 6 bases and J by 4 bases, leaving 15 bases between them. CDR3 nucleotide sequence: TGTGCCAGCAGCCCCCAGGAGGTAATCACTGAAGCTTTCTTT. Its translation: CASSPQEVITEAFF.

This clone has a single count. The chain carries TRBV7-2 and TRBJ1-1, with 7 bases aligning to TRBD1. The trim removed 4 bases at V and 6 bases at J, leaving 11 bases unmatched. The CDR3 consists of 15 residues. The germline CDR1 and CDR2 sequences are SGHTA and FQGNSA. The DNA for the CDR3 is TGTGCCAGCAGCTCACAGGGGCCCATGTCCCCTGAAGCTTTCTTT. It yields the protein CASSSQGPMSPEAFF.

The CDR3 nucleotides read TGTGCCAGCAGCCAAGATGTGGGAGAGACCCAGTACTTC. As protein: CASSQDVGETQYF. The chain carries TRBV4-2 and TRBJ2-5, with unresolved D. This CDR3 has 13 residues. V was clipped by 0 bases and J by 4 bases, with 6 bases between them. Germline V gene data show CDR1 as LGHNA and CDR2 as YNFKEQ.

This clone occurred a few times. This sample includes further DNA sequences coding for the same CDR3. The CDR3 DNA follows: TGTGCCAGCAGTCGTAGCTCCTACGAGCAGTACTTC. This gives the protein CASSRSSYEQYF. V is TRBV6-5 and J is TRBJ2-7; no definite D call. V was clipped by 5 bases and J by 0 bases, with 5 bases between them. The CDR3 runs 12 residues. Germline assignment: CDR1 MNHEY and CDR2 SVGAGI.

The chain uses TRBV28 and TRBJ1-5; weak D call: TRBD1 (5 bases). Trimming took 5 bases from V and 0 from J, leaving 11 bases between them. This CDR3 region has 15 residues. Per the germline V gene, CDR1 is MDHEN and CDR2 is SYDVKM. The CDR3 here is CASSTDSDSNQPQHF. The CDR3 region has the DNA TGTGCCAGCAGTACCGACAGTGATAGCAATCAGCCCCAGCATTTT.

This clone has just one count. The chain couples TRBV4-2 to TRBJ2-5, with TRBD1 as a possible D gene (6 bases). This CDR3 is 17 amino acids long. Germline V CDR1 and CDR2: LGHNA, YNFKEQ. Trimming took 3 bases from V and 5 from J, leaving 22 bases between them. CDR3 in amino acids: CASSHPSSGVVGETQYF. In nucleotides, the CDR3 is TGTGCCAGCAGCCATCCCTCCTCAGGGGTGGTAGGGGAGACCCAGTACTTC.